These 15 T cell receptor beta chains were all obtained from the same sample, sequenced in a study of beta chain features in type 1 diabetes. What was sequenced were expressed TCRB transcripts, since all of the isolated RNA had been reverse transcribed. Produced via immunoSEQ multiplex PCR; TCRdb's table is partial and in-frame only. The data contain over 700,000 clones, 15% to 20% of them seen just once; the ten biggest clones take up 0.023%. The sequenced material came from naive CD4+ T cells from blood. The source is a young woman in good health.

The V gene is TRBV11-2, the J gene TRBJ2-3; a weak D match, TRBD2 (6 bases). V gave up 5 bases and J gave up 6 bases, with 15 bases separating them. The CDR3 is made up of 14 amino acids. Per the germline V gene, CDR1 is SGHAT and CDR2 is FQNNGV. CDR3 sequence reads: CASSVARGTDTQYF. CDR3 nucleotides: TGTGCCAGCAGCGTAGCGAGAGGGACTGATACGCAGTATTTT.

The V and J genes are TRBV4-2 and TRBJ2-6; no definite D call. The CDR3 runs to 14 residues. CDR1 and CDR2 (germline): LGHNA, YNFKEQ. V was trimmed by 0 bases and J by 2 bases, leaving 2 bases between them. The chain's CDR3 is CASSQDPGANVLTF. The DNA for the CDR3 is TGTGCCAGCAGCCAAGATCCTGGGGCCAACGTCCTGACTTTC.

This clone was counted a few times. The chain carries TRBV5-4 and TRBJ2-1; no clear D. This CDR3 is 17 amino acids long. Germline V gene sequence: CDR1 SGHNT, CDR2 YYREEE (reference sequence). V lost 4 bases and J lost 8, with 25 bases in between. The DNA of the CDR3 is TGTGCCAGCAGCCCGCGTACTCCCGGTGGGGTATTGGATGAGCAGTTCTTC. Protein: CASSPRTPGGVLDEQFF.

The CDR3 reads CASSLEQVTEAFF. CDR3 coding DNA: TGTGCCAGCAGCTTAGAACAGGTTACTGAAGCTTTCTTT. The chain carries TRBV7-2 and TRBJ1-1, with D tentatively TRBD1 (5 bases). CDR3 length: 13 residues. Germline CDR1 reads SGHTA; CDR2 reads FQGNSA. V was trimmed by 1 base and J by 5 bases, leaving 8 bases between them.

CDR3 coding DNA: TGCAGTGCTTCGGGAGTGAATGAGCAGTTCTTC. As protein: CSASGVNEQFF. The chain combines TRBV20-1 with TRBJ2-1; perhaps TRBD2 as D (6 bases). The length of the CDR3 is 11 residues. V dropped 5 bases and J dropped 7 bases, with 9 bases sitting between them. Germline lookup yields CDR1 DFQATT and CDR2 SNEGSKA (reference sequence).

V and J are TRBV13 and TRBJ2-5; D might be TRBD1 (5 bases). V lost 2 bases to trimming and J lost 1 base, with 17 bases between them. The CDR3 length is 17 residues. CDR1 is PRHDT and CDR2 is FYEKMQ in the germline V gene (reference sequence). CDR3 DNA: TGTGCCAGCAGCTTACAGGGTACCCCAAATCGCCAAGAGACCCAGTACTTC. Residues: CASSLQGTPNRQETQYF.

The V and J genes are TRBV7-9 and TRBJ2-1; TRBD2 agrees at 11 bases. The CDR3 is 14 residues long. The ends lost 5 bases at V and 8 bases at J; junction bases unmatched: 5. Germline CDR1 reads SEHNR; CDR2 reads FQNEAQ (reference sequence). The CDR3 here is CASSRTSGRDEQFF. The CDR3 nucleotides read TGTGCCAGCAGCCGGACTAGCGGGCGGGATGAGCAGTTCTTC.

This chain uses TRBV7-9 with TRBJ2-5; possibly TRBD2 for D (6 bases). From germline, CDR1 is SEHNR and CDR2 FQNEAQ (reference sequence). Between the trimmed V and J ends, which lost 2 bases and 3 bases, there was a span of 7 bases. CDR3 size: 13 residues. The DNA for the CDR3 is TGTGCCAGCAGCTTAATAGCGGAAGAGACCCAGTACTTC. It is translated as CASSLIAEETQYF. Full variable domain (remainder filled in from reference TRBV7-9 and TRBJ2-5): DTGVSQNPRHKITKRGQNVTFRCDPISEHNRLYWYRQTLGQGPEFLTYFQNEAQLEKSRLLSDRFSAERPKGSFSTLEIQRTEQGDSAMYLCASSLIAEETQYFGPGTRLLVL.

This clone has just a few counts. The sample carries other DNA sequences with the same CDR3. V and J are TRBV9 and TRBJ2-2; 10 nucleotides agree with TRBD1. With 4 bases clipped from V and 0 bases from J, the junction kept 6 bases outside the gene matches. CDR3 size: 17 residues. Germline V gene data show CDR1 as SGDLS and CDR2 as YYNGEE. As DNA, the CDR3 is TGTGCCAGCAGCTTGGGACAGGGGTCGTCGAACACCGGGGAGCTGTTTTTT. Translation gives CASSLGQGSSNTGELFF.

The rearrangement uses TRBV7-2 and TRBJ2-5, with 9 bases lining up with TRBD1. CDR3 length: 14 residues. The J segment lost 6 bases and the V segment lost 6 bases, leaving 8 bases of the junction unmatched. CDR1 and CDR2 from the germline V gene are SGHTA and FQGNSA. CDR3 region: CASSLDRGSQTQYF. CDR3 in DNA: TGTGCCAGCAGTCTTGACAGGGGGAGCCAGACCCAGTACTTC.

Only a few counts were recorded for this clone. The chain carries TRBV28 and TRBJ2-2; the match to TRBD1 covers 7 bases. Trimming removed 6 bases from V and 4 bases from J; junction bases left unmatched: 8. The CDR3 spans 15 residues. CDR1 is MDHEN and CDR2 is SYDVKM in the germline V gene. In nucleotides, the CDR3 is TGTGCCAGCAGGGGACAGATCTTAATCACCGGGGAGCTGTTTTTT. Its translation: CASRGQILITGELFF.

The rearrangement joins TRBV4-1 to TRBJ2-2; D may be TRBD1 (5 bases). The CDR3 covers 15 residues. Trimming stripped 3 bases from V and 1 base from J, with 9 bases between. Germline V lookup: CDR1 MGHRA, CDR2 YSYEKL. CDR3 nucleotides: TGCGCCAGCAGCCAGAGAACAGGGAACACCGGGGAGCTGTTTTTT. This sequence encodes CASSQRTGNTGELFF.

The V gene is TRBV18, the J gene TRBJ2-7; TRBD1 agrees at 8 bases. V lost 6 bases to trimming and J lost 3 bases; unmatched junction nucleotides: 7. The CDR3 extends over 14 amino acids. CDR1 is KGHSH, CDR2 LQKENI, per germline. This chain's CDR3 is CASSRTGQDYEQYF. CDR3 DNA: TGTGCCAGCTCTCGTACGGGACAGGACTACGAGCAGTACTTC.

The genes are TRBV27 and TRBJ1-1; a weak D match, TRBD1 (5 bases). The CDR3 has 13 amino acids. Trimming left V 7 bases short and J 10 bases short, with 19 bases between. Per the germline V gene, CDR1 is MNHEY and CDR2 is SMNVEV (reference sequence). This CDR3 reads CASTAGQWSGAFF. The DNA of the CDR3 is TGTGCCAGCACCGCAGGGCAATGGTCGGGAGCTTTCTTT.

The chain employs TRBV27 and TRBJ2-1, with 9 nucleotides matching TRBD2. CDR3 length: 16 residues. The J segment lost 5 bases and the V segment lost 5 bases, leaving 10 bases of the junction unmatched. Germline V lookup: CDR1 MNHEY, CDR2 SMNVEV (reference sequence). The CDR3 sequence is CASSLRSAGGNNEQFF. The CDR3 nucleotides read TGTGCCAGCAGTCTCAGGTCAGCGGGAGGTAACAATGAGCAGTTCTTC.